The 27 T cell receptor beta chains in this list originate from one sample, sequenced in a study of shared clonotypes between healthy human individuals. CD8 cells classed as naive were CD45RO-negative and positively selected for CCR7, excluding terminally differentiated effector memory CD45RA+ cells. This table comes from immunoSEQ multiplex PCR, and its TCRdb copy is limited to in-frame clones, with some not included. The table records a few million clones, around 93% of them present only once. The sequenced sample consisted of naive CD8+ T cells from PBMCs. The receptors here all came from a man aged 18 to 29 in good health. Some clones in this sample may be carry-over from other donors' samples.

As for this clone: Distinct nucleotide sequences in the sample also encode this CDR3. The chain employs TRBV9 and TRBJ2-1; 8 positions match TRBD2. Germline assignment: CDR1 SGDLS and CDR2 YYNGEE. V gave up 0 bases and J gave up 3 bases; unmatched junction bases: 2. CDR3 length equals 15 residues. The CDR3 region has the DNA TGTGCCAGCAGCGTAGAAAGCGGGGGCTACAATGAGCAGTTCTTC. It is translated as CASSVESGGYNEQFF. Looking up the rest from reference TRBV9 and TRBJ2-1 gives the full variable domain: DSGVTQTPKHLITATGQRVTLRCSPRSGDLSVYWYQQSLDQGLQFLIQYYNGEERAKGNILERFSAQQFPDLHSELNLSSLELGDSALYFCASSVESGGYNEQFFGPGTRLTVL.

The chain links TRBV7-6 to TRBJ2-5; the D is unclear. This CDR3 region has 12 residues. V was clipped by 5 bases and J by 3 bases, with 7 bases between them. The germline gives CDR1 SGHVS, CDR2 FNYEAQ. The CDR3 DNA reads TGTGCCAGCAGCCCAATAAAAGAGACCCAGTACTTC. Translating gives CASSPIKETQYF.

The chain links TRBV28 to TRBJ2-3, with D hard to call. The CDR3 covers 12 residues. V was cut by 6 bases and J by 5 bases, with 9 bases left in between. The germline CDR1 and CDR2 sequences are MDHEN and SYDVKM. CDR3 sequence reads: CASRRTVDTQYF. The CDR3, as DNA: TGTGCCAGCAGAAGGACCGTAGATACGCAGTATTTT.

The chain uses TRBV27 and TRBJ1-2; the match to TRBD1 covers 7 bases. V was pared by 5 bases and J by 2 bases, with 8 bases of the junction left unmatched. Germline CDR1 is MNHEY and CDR2 is SMNVEV (reference sequence). The CDR3 is made up of 15 amino acids. CDR3 loop: CASSDQGGWNYGYTF. The CDR3 region has the DNA TGTGCCAGCAGTGACCAGGGGGGGTGGAACTATGGCTACACCTTC.

V is TRBV27 and J is TRBJ2-2, with 12 positions matching TRBD1. The CDR3 totals 14 residues. CDR1 is MNHEY and CDR2 is SMNVEV in the germline V gene (reference sequence). The V and J ends lost 6 bases and 6 bases, in that order; junction bases with no gene match: 2. This CDR3 is CASSWDRGPGELFF. CDR3 DNA sequence: TGTGCCAGCAGCTGGGACAGGGGGCCCGGGGAGCTGTTTTTT.

The V gene is TRBV7-8, the J gene TRBJ1-1; D call uncertain. The CDR3 loop spans 15 amino acids. Deletions cut 4 bases from V and 0 bases from J, with 12 bases between. The V gene's germline CDR1 is SGHVS and CDR2 FQNEAQ. In nucleotides, the CDR3 is TGTGCCAGCAGCTCCCCCGGGTTTATGAACACTGAAGCTTTCTTT. This gives the protein CASSSPGFMNTEAFF.

With respect to this clone: Different DNA sequences within this sample yield the same CDR3. The rearrangement joins TRBV6-1 to TRBJ2-2, with 11 positions matching TRBD2. The germline CDR1 and CDR2 sequences are MNHNS and SASEGT. The CDR3 covers 16 residues. After removal of 4 bases from V and 7 bases from J, the junction contained 8 bases not matched to a gene. The CDR3 spells CASSGLAGGPGGELFF. DNA for the CDR3: TGTGCCAGCAGTGGCTTAGCGGGAGGGCCCGGCGGGGAGCTGTTTTTT.

The genes are TRBV5-4 and TRBJ2-1, with unresolved D. Germline CDR1 is SGHNT and CDR2 is YYREEE (reference sequence). The CDR3 extends over 17 amino acids. Trimming left V 7 bases short and J 0 bases short, with 20 bases between. Here the CDR3 reads CASFPWKGSGSYNEQFF. The CDR3 coding sequence is TGTGCCAGCTTTCCTTGGAAGGGCTCCGGCTCCTACAATGAGCAGTTCTTC.

As DNA, the CDR3 is TGCGCCAGCAGCCGAGGATACGGCAATCAGCCCCAGCATTTT. It translates to CASSRGYGNQPQHF. The chain carries TRBV4-1 and TRBJ1-5, with no clear D. CDR1 MGHRA and CDR2 YSYEKL come from the germline V gene. V gave up 4 bases and J gave up 2 bases, with 9 bases separating them. The CDR3 spans 14 residues.

This chain joins TRBV27 and TRBJ1-2, with D possibly matching TRBD1 (6 bases). The CDR3 runs 15 residues. Trimming left V 3 bases short and J 8 bases short, with 19 bases between. Looked up from germline, CDR1 is MNHEY and CDR2 is SMNVEV (reference sequence). The chain's CDR3 is CASSLSGGQPEGYTF. The CDR3 DNA reads TGTGCCAGCAGTTTGTCCGGGGGGCAACCTGAGGGCTACACCTTC.

V is TRBV5-6 and J is TRBJ1-2; D gene ambiguous. CDR3 length: 14 amino acids. V shed 1 base and J shed 4 bases, with 11 bases lying between them. CDR1 SGHDT and CDR2 YYEEEE come from the germline V gene. The CDR3 nucleotides are TGTGCCAGCAGCTTGCAGAGGTACTTCTATGGCTACACCTTC. It specifies CASSLQRYFYGYTF.

This chain uses TRBV4-1 with TRBJ1-2; 9 nucleotides align to TRBD1. V lost 5 bases and J lost 7; bases outside the gene matches: 8. There are 14 residues in the CDR3. The germline CDR1 and CDR2 sequences are MGHRA and YSYEKL. CDR3 in amino acids: CASSGQGLVTGYTF. CDR3 coding DNA: TGCGCCAGCAGCGGACAGGGGTTAGTAACTGGCTACACCTTC.

The chain is built from TRBV4-2 and TRBJ1-3, with 8 nucleotides matching TRBD1. CDR1 and CDR2 from the germline V gene are LGHNA and YNFKEQ. V dropped 3 bases and J dropped 0; count of bases not matched to a gene: 1. The CDR3 runs to 15 residues. The DNA for the CDR3 is TGTGCCAGCAGCCATACAGGGGGCTCTGGAAACACCATATATTTT. It codes for CASSHTGGSGNTIYF.

This chain joins TRBV4-1 and TRBJ2-1; D ambiguous. Germline CDR1 is MGHRA and CDR2 is YSYEKL. V dropped 0 bases and J dropped 15 bases, with 18 bases sitting between them. CDR3 length equals 14 residues. The CDR3 coding sequence is TGCGCCAGCAGCCAAGATTCGGGCGCCGACTCGGGGTTCTTC. It translates to CASSQDSGADSGFF.

The rearrangement links TRBV11-3 to TRBJ2-7; 9 positions match TRBD1. Germline loops: CDR1 SGHNT, CDR2 YENEEA. The length of the CDR3 is 14 residues. V lost 5 bases to trimming and J lost 5 bases; unmatched junction nucleotides: 7. The CDR3 sequence: CASSLDRGINEQYF. The CDR3 bases are TGTGCCAGCAGCCTTGACAGGGGGATCAACGAGCAGTACTTC.

J is TRBJ1-1 and V is TRBV28; D is perhaps TRBD1 (5 bases). The germline V gene has CDR1 MDHEN and CDR2 SYDVKM. This CDR3 spans 15 amino acids. The V end was cut by 6 bases, the J end by 1 base, with 15 bases between. CDR3 in amino acids: CASRPPGRGNTEAFF. In DNA, the CDR3 is TGTGCCAGCAGACCGCCGGGACGGGGGAACACTGAAGCTTTCTTT.

This clone came up a few times. It may be a read error: a sequence one base away is much more abundant. The rearrangement links TRBV5-4 to TRBJ2-2, with D hard to call. The germline V gene encodes CDR1 SGHNT and CDR2 YYREEE (reference sequence). The CDR3 runs 12 residues. Trimming took 4 bases from V and 1 from J, leaving 2 bases between them. CDR3 in amino acids: CASSGNTGELFF. For the CDR3, the DNA is TGTGCCAGCAGCGGGAACACCGGGGAGCTGTTTTTT.

The chain uses TRBV4-1 and TRBJ1-5; D possibly corresponds to TRBD1 (5 bases). Germline-derived CDR1 and CDR2 are MGHRA and YSYEKL. The ends were cut back, 0 bases at V and 8 bases at J, with 14 bases in the middle. There are 15 residues in the CDR3. CDR3 coding DNA: TGCGCCAGCAGCCAAGATCGGGGGTGGGGAAAGCCCCAGCATTTT. Translation: CASSQDRGWGKPQHF.

To note about this clone: Other DNA sequences of this sample code for an identical CDR3. V is TRBV6-1 and J is TRBJ2-7; TRBD1 matches at 7 bases. After removal of 6 bases from V and 0 bases from J, the junction contained 2 bases not matched to a gene. The CDR3 loop spans 13 amino acids. Per the germline V gene, CDR1 is MNHNS and CDR2 is SASEGT. CDR3 nucleotides: TGTGCCAGCAGACAGGGGAACTCCTACGAGCAGTACTTC. Translation: CASRQGNSYEQYF.

The V call is TRBV30, the J call TRBJ2-4, with no clear D. This CDR3 is built from 14 residues. Germline V lookup: CDR1 GTSNPN, CDR2 SVGIG (reference sequence). Trimming shortened V by 5 bases and J by 1 base, and 12 bases separated the two germline ends. The CDR3 spells CAWVPRDAKNIQYF. As DNA, the CDR3 is TGTGCCTGGGTGCCTAGGGATGCCAAAAACATTCAGTACTTC.

This chain links TRBV4-1 with TRBJ2-7; 8 positions match TRBD2. CDR3 length: 16 amino acids. The germline CDR1 and CDR2 sequences are MGHRA and YSYEKL. The V and J ends lost 1 base and 2 bases, in that order; junction bases with no gene match: 7. DNA for the CDR3: TGCGCCAGCAGCCAAGGATGGCTAGCGGGTGCCTACGAGCAGTACTTC. It yields the protein CASSQGWLAGAYEQYF.

The chain carries TRBV19 and TRBJ1-1, with D possibly matching TRBD1 (5 bases). CDR3 size: 14 residues. V was clipped by 3 bases and J by 4 bases, with 12 bases between them. Germline CDR1 and CDR2: LNHDA and SQIVND (reference sequence). CDR3 nucleotide sequence: TGTGCCAGTAGTATGGACCGAAGGGGCACTGAAGCTTTCTTT. The encoded protein is CASSMDRRGTEAFF.

J is TRBJ1-4 and V is TRBV7-8; D ambiguous. The CDR3 length is 13 residues. Germline V lookup: CDR1 SGHVS, CDR2 FQNEAQ. V was pared by 10 bases and J by 4 bases, with 13 bases between. CDR3 nucleotide sequence: TGTGCCACAGGAGGGCGGCTTAATGAAAAACTGTTTTTT. It specifies CATGGRLNEKLFF.

This sequence joins TRBV11-2 and TRBJ2-3; 10 bases are a match to TRBD1. The trim removed 1 base at V and 10 bases at J, leaving 11 bases unmatched. Per the germline V gene, CDR1 is SGHAT and CDR2 is FQNNGV. CDR3 size: 16 residues. The CDR3 loop reads CASSLGHGTGDVSQYF. The CDR3, as DNA: TGTGCCAGCAGCTTAGGGCATGGGACAGGGGATGTTTCGCAGTATTTT.

To note about this clone: One base away lies a much larger clone, so this may be a sequencing read error. The chain has TRBV11-2 and TRBJ1-1; 11 nucleotides align to TRBD1. Germline CDR1 and CDR2: SGHAT and FQNNGV. The junction had 2 bases not matched to a gene; V was cut back by 1 base and J by 4 bases. The CDR3 totals 15 residues. Written as DNA, the CDR3 is TGTGCCAGCAGCTTAGCGGGGACAGGGGGCACTGAAGCTTTCTTT. Translated, it gives CASSLAGTGGTEAFF.

The chain uses TRBV6-5 and TRBJ1-6; weak D call: TRBD1 (6 bases). The CDR3 runs to 15 residues. V was cut by 0 bases and J by 11 bases, with 14 bases left in between. The V gene's germline CDR1 is MNHEY and CDR2 SVGAGI. The CDR3 region is CASSYSLRGGTPLHF. The DNA of the CDR3 is TGTGCCAGCAGTTACTCGCTCAGGGGCGGAACACCCCTCCACTTT.

The genes are TRBV7-7 and TRBJ2-1; D uncertain. This CDR3 has 18 amino acids. Trimming shortened V by 1 base and J by 0 bases, and 16 bases separated the two germline ends. Germline V gene lookup returns CDR1 SSHAT and CDR2 FNYEAQ (reference sequence). CDR3 in amino acids: CASSLGVGKYGSYNEQFF. DNA for the CDR3: TGTGCCAGCAGCTTAGGGGTCGGAAAATATGGCTCCTACAATGAGCAGTTCTTC. Complete variable domain (other parts from reference TRBV7-7 and TRBJ2-1): GAGVSQSPRYKVTKRGQDVTLRCDPISSHATLYWYQQALGQGPEFLTYFNYEAQPDKSGLPSDRFSAERPEGSISTLTIQRTEQRDSAMYRCASSLGVGKYGSYNEQFFGPGTRLTVL.